Described below is a single T cell receptor (beta chain) sequence and its context. Antigen unknown. The missing CDR3 end, 3 residues past where the read stops, is filled in from the germline J gene. The sample is drawn from a study of T cells in women clearing cervical HPV infection. On the study more broadly: Blood came at first lesion visit for cases, post-clearance for controls. General study points: CIN3+ cases had significantly higher TCR richness than controls; evenness did not differ. Cases carried less TRBV6-7 than controls: 0.11% versus 0.16%.

This table comes from immunoSEQ multiplex PCR, and its TCRdb copy is limited to in-frame clones, with some not included. The listing records some 40,000 clones. The CDR3 runs to 14 residues. Germline CDR1 and CDR2: WNHNN and SYGVQD (reference sequence). Trimming took off 4 bases at V and 1 base at J, with 10 bases between the two ends. The V call is TRBV10-1, the J call TRBJ1-1; D gene uncertain. The clonotype was recovered from a woman aged 18 to 75 with a cervical HPV16 infection that either progressed to CIN3+ or cleared (not recorded which). Sequencing was done on a sample of blood buffy coat. The CDR3 loop is CASSVTGSNTEAFF. The covered CDR3 bases are TGCGCCAGCAGTGTAACGGGGTCGAACACTGAA.